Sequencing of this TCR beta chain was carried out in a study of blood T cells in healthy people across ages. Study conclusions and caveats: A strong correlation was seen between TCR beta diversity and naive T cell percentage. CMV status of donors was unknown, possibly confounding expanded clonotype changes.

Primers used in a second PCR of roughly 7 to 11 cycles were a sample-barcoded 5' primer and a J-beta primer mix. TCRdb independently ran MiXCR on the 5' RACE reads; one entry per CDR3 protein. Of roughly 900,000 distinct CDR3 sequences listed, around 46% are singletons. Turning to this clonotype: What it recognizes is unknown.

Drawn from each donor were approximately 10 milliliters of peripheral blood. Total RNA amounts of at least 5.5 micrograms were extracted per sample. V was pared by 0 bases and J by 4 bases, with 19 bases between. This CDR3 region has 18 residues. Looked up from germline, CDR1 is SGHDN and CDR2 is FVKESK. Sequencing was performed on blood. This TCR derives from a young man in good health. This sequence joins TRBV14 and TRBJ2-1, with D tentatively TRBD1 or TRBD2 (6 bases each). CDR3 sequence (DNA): TGTGCCAGCAGCCAAGATCTGGAGCAAGGGGGGCTATACAATGAGCAGTTCTTC. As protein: CASSQDLEQGGLYNEQFF.